Each of the 24 T cell receptor beta chains below was sequenced from the same sample in a study of blood T cell repertoires in COVID-19. Assay: immunoSEQ multiplex PCR; the TCRdb copy retains only in-frame clones and omits some. The sample includes under 200,000 clones, approximately 80% of them seen just once. Sequenced sample: PBMCs or T cells enriched from blood (not recorded which). The receptors were gathered from a man aged 50 to 60 who had recovered from COVID-19.

A note on this clone: Other DNA sequences in the sample encode the same CDR3. The chain couples TRBV18 to TRBJ2-2, with 7 nucleotides matching TRBD1. CDR1 is KGHSH, CDR2 LQKENI, per germline. Trimming removed 3 bases from V and 2 bases from J; junction bases left unmatched: 3. This CDR3 comprises 15 residues. CDR3 sequence reads: CASSPGTANTGELFF. For the CDR3, the DNA is TGTGCCAGCTCACCCGGGACAGCCAACACCGGGGAGCTGTTTTTT.

The gene calls are TRBV5-4 and TRBJ2-2; 10 bases agree with TRBD1. From germline, CDR1 is SGHNT and CDR2 YYREEE (reference sequence). V gave up 4 bases and J gave up 0 bases; unmatched junction bases: 12. This CDR3 has 19 amino acids. The CDR3 loop is CASSGESGTGDPNTGELFF. Written as DNA, the CDR3 is TGTGCCAGCAGCGGGGAGTCCGGGACAGGGGACCCGAACACCGGGGAGCTGTTTTTT. The whole variable domain, remainder taken from reference TRBV5-4 and TRBJ2-2, is ETGVTQSPTHLIKTRGQQVTLRCSSQSGHNTVSWYQQALGQGPQFIFQYYREEENGRGNFPPRFSGLQFPNYSSELNVNALELDDSALYLCASSGESGTGDPNTGELFFGEGSRLTVL.

The V call is TRBV9, the J call TRBJ1-2; D is unclear. The CDR3 is 14 amino acids. Germline values: CDR1 SGDLS, CDR2 YYNGEE. Trimming pared 4 bases from V and 5 bases from J, leaving 15 bases between. CDR3 loop: CASSPQKRGYGYTF. The CDR3 bases are TGTGCCAGCAGCCCCCAGAAACGAGGGTATGGCTACACCTTC. Full variable domain (outside the CDR3, taken from reference TRBV9 and TRBJ1-2): DSGVTQTPKHLITATGQRVTLRCSPRSGDLSVYWYQQSLDQGLQFLIQYYNGEERAKGNILERFSAQQFPDLHSELNLSSLELGDSALYFCASSPQKRGYGYTFGSGTRLTVV.

V is TRBV10-1 and J is TRBJ1-2; unclear D gene. Trimming left V 8 bases short and J 5 bases short, with 15 bases between. This CDR3 is 13 amino acids long. Germline V CDR1 and CDR2: WNHNN, SYGVQD (reference sequence). The CDR3 nucleotides are TGCGCCAGCGTTTACACGCTCAAATATGGCTACACCTTC. It translates to CASVYTLKYGYTF.

The chain has TRBV5-1 and TRBJ2-3, with D maybe TRBD1 (5 bases). V was pared by 0 bases and J by 2 bases, with 13 bases between. The CDR3 runs 16 residues. Per the germline V gene, CDR1 is SGHRS and CDR2 is YFSETQ. CDR3: CASSLGALGPTDTQYF. The CDR3 coding sequence is TGCGCCAGCAGCTTGGGTGCGTTGGGGCCCACAGATACGCAGTATTTT.

The V and J genes are TRBV11-2 and TRBJ2-1; maybe TRBD2 (7 bases). Germline CDR1 is SGHAT and CDR2 is FQNNGV. V was clipped by 4 bases and J by 2 bases, with 15 bases between them. This CDR3 is 16 amino acids long. CDR3 coding DNA: TGTGCCAGCAGCTCACGGGGGCGGGGGACCTACAATGAGCAGTTCTTC. Its translation: CASSSRGRGTYNEQFF.

This chain links TRBV7-2 with TRBJ2-5, with 12 bases fitting TRBD2. This CDR3 has 15 amino acids. The germline gives CDR1 SGHTA, CDR2 FQGNSA. The ends lost 1 base at V and 9 bases at J; junction bases unmatched: 6. CDR3 amino acids: CASSLVGLAGGAQYF. CDR3 DNA: TGTGCCAGCAGCTTAGTAGGTCTAGCGGGGGGGGCCCAGTACTTC.

This clone was counted a single time. V gene TRBV9 combines with J gene TRBJ1-3; D perhaps matches TRBD1 (5 bases). From germline, CDR1 is SGDLS and CDR2 YYNGEE. CDR3 size: 12 residues. Between the trimmed V and J ends, which lost 7 bases and 2 bases, there was a span of 7 bases. CDR3 region: CASGGTGNTIYF. The CDR3 nucleotides are TGTGCCAGCGGGGGGACTGGAAACACCATATATTTT.

This chain joins TRBV4-1 and TRBJ1-2; 8 nucleotides agree with TRBD1. The CDR3 consists of 15 residues. Germline CDR1 MGHRA, CDR2 YSYEKL. Trimming removed 5 bases from V and 2 bases from J; junction bases left unmatched: 7. The DNA for the CDR3 is TGCGCCAGCAGCTCCCGGGACAGGCAAAACTATGGCTACACCTTC. Translation gives CASSSRDRQNYGYTF.

This clone came up a few times. The V gene is TRBV4-1, the J gene TRBJ2-1, with a possible D match to TRBD1 (6 bases). V lost 4 bases and J 3 bases, leaving 13 bases between the germline ends. This CDR3 has 15 residues. The germline CDR1 and CDR2 sequences are MGHRA and YSYEKL. The CDR3 loop is CASSRQVTNYNEQFF. CDR3 sequence (DNA): TGCGCCAGCAGCCGACAGGTCACTAACTACAATGAGCAGTTCTTC.

This chain links TRBV3-1 (or the pseudogene TRBV3-2) with TRBJ1-5; D may be TRBD1 (5 bases). Trimming stripped 3 bases from V and 1 base from J, with 10 bases between. The CDR3 contains 15 residues. Germline V lookup: CDR1 LGHDT, CDR2 YNNKEL (reference sequence). For the CDR3, the DNA is TGTGCCAGCAGCCACCGGGGGGTAAGCAATCAGCCCCAGCATTTT. It encodes CASSHRGVSNQPQHF.

This chain links TRBV20-1 with TRBJ2-3; possibly TRBD2 for D (5 bases). Trimming stripped 4 bases from V and 6 bases from J, with 8 bases between. The CDR3 is 11 residues long. Germline V CDR1 and CDR2: DFQATT, SNEGSKA (reference sequence). This CDR3 is CSAIPGDTQYF. CDR3 nucleotides: TGCAGTGCTATCCCGGGGGATACGCAGTATTTT.

A single count supports this clone. The chain couples TRBV7-9 to TRBJ2-7; 9 bases map to TRBD1. CDR1 SEHNR and CDR2 FQNEAQ come from the germline V gene (reference sequence). This CDR3 has 15 residues. V gave up 1 base and J gave up 1 base; unmatched junction bases: 2. As DNA, the CDR3 is TGTGCCAGCAGCTTAGGGGACAGGGCTTCCTACGAGCAGTACTTC. Translated: CASSLGDRASYEQYF.

The chain couples TRBV18 to TRBJ2-2; D might be TRBD1 (6 bases). Between the trimmed V and J ends, which lost 2 bases and 2 bases, there was a span of 18 bases. Germline loops: CDR1 KGHSH, CDR2 LQKENI. The CDR3 runs 18 residues. CDR3 amino acids: CASSPNSVGQQNTGELFF. For the CDR3, the DNA is TGTGCCAGCTCACCAAATTCGGTCGGACAGCAAAACACCGGGGAGCTGTTTTTT.

V and J are TRBV27 and TRBJ1-2; D is ambiguous. Trimming left V 5 bases short and J 7 bases short, with 8 bases between. Germline lookup yields CDR1 MNHEY and CDR2 SMNVEV (reference sequence). The CDR3 contains 11 residues. The CDR3 spells CASSPPVGYTF. DNA for the CDR3: TGTGCCAGCAGTCCCCCTGTTGGCTACACCTTC.

The V call is TRBV2, the J call TRBJ2-7; D possibly corresponds to TRBD1 (6 bases). Germline-derived CDR1 and CDR2 are SNHLY and FYNNEI. The V gene lost 7 bases and the J gene lost 4 bases, with 17 bases spanning the gap. This CDR3 has 14 amino acids. The CDR3 nucleotides read TGTGCCAGCACCCCCCTTGACAGGTTTTACGAGCAGTACTTC. Translation: CASTPLDRFYEQYF.

The J gene is TRBJ1-2, the V gene TRBV3-1 (or the pseudogene TRBV3-2); D call uncertain. This CDR3 contains 13 residues. Germline loops: CDR1 LGHDT, CDR2 YNNKEL (reference sequence). Between the trimmed V and J ends, which lost 4 bases and 5 bases, there was a span of 11 bases. CDR3 amino acids: CASSRDGRYGYTF. Written as DNA, the CDR3 is TGTGCCAGCAGCCGAGACGGGAGATATGGCTACACCTTC.

This clone was seen only once. This chain uses TRBV18 with TRBJ2-2; 7 positions match TRBD2. J was trimmed by 6 bases and V by 6 bases; bases with no gene match: 10. Per the germline V gene, CDR1 is KGHSH and CDR2 is LQKENI. The CDR3 length is 15 residues. The CDR3 loop reads CASSASGGSAGELFF. CDR3 in DNA: TGTGCCAGCTCTGCCTCCGGGGGGAGTGCCGGGGAGCTGTTTTTT. Variable domain in full (rest from reference TRBV18 and TRBJ2-2): NAGVMQNPRHLVRRRGQEARLRCSPMKGHSHVYWYRQLPEEGLKFMVYLQKENIIDESGMPKERFSAEFPKEGPSILRIQQVVRGDSAAYFCASSASGGSAGELFFGEGSRLTVL.

The chain links TRBV21-1 to TRBJ1-4. TRBV21-1 has pseudogene status. The CDR3 is 13 residues long. Here the CDR3 reads CASSKSGNEKLFF. The CDR3 DNA follows: TGTGCCAGCAGCAAATCCGGTAATGAAAAACTGTTTTTT.

The chain employs TRBV9 and TRBJ1-4, with 9 nucleotides matching TRBD1. The CDR3 has 16 amino acids. V shed 3 bases and J 3 bases; nucleotides not matched to a gene: 6. Germline loops: CDR1 SGDLS, CDR2 YYNGEE. In DNA form, the CDR3 reads TGTGCCAGCAGCGCAGGACAGGGGCCGGCTAATGAAAAACTGTTTTTT. It translates to CASSAGQGPANEKLFF.

The genes are TRBV19 and TRBJ1-1; a weak D match, TRBD1 (5 bases). The CDR3 spans 13 residues. Germline-derived CDR1 and CDR2 are LNHDA and SQIVND (reference sequence). Trimming pared 7 bases from V and 1 base from J, leaving 10 bases between. The CDR3 region is CASIRDRNTEAFF. The CDR3 DNA reads TGTGCCAGTATCAGAGACAGGAACACTGAAGCTTTCTTT. The entire variable domain, with the rest obtained from reference TRBV19 and TRBJ1-1, is as follows: DGGITQSPKYLFRKEGQNVTLSCEQNLNHDAMYWYRQDPGQGLRLIYYSQIVNDFQKGDIAEGYSVSREKKESFPLTVTSAQKNPTAFYLCASIRDRNTEAFFGQGTRLTVV.

The chain links TRBV5-6 to TRBJ2-7, with unresolved D. Germline V gene sequence: CDR1 SGHDT, CDR2 YYEEEE. CDR3 length: 14 residues. V lost 0 bases and J lost 2, with 9 bases in between. In DNA, the CDR3 is TGTGCCAGCAGCTTGGGAGACAACCCCTACGAGCAGTACTTC. Its translation is CASSLGDNPYEQYF.

The rearrangement uses TRBV4-2 and TRBJ1-3, with D maybe TRBD1 (6 bases). This CDR3 is built from 14 residues. From germline, CDR1 is LGHNA and CDR2 YNFKEQ. V lost 3 bases and J 2 bases, leaving 8 bases between the germline ends. The CDR3 nucleotides read TGTGCCAGCAGCCAGGGGGCTACTGGAAACACCATATATTTT. Amino acid sequence: CASSQGATGNTIYF.

The chain joins TRBV7-2 to TRBJ1-1; D perhaps matches TRBD1 (5 bases). The germline gives CDR1 SGHTA, CDR2 FQGNSA. Trimming removed 5 bases from V and 1 base from J, with 14 bases in between. The CDR3 consists of 15 residues. CDR3 sequence reads: CASSPGVLRNTEAFF. Written as DNA, the CDR3 is TGTGCCAGCAGCCCGGGGGTCCTTCGGAACACTGAAGCTTTCTTT. Combining the CDR3 with reference TRBV7-2 and TRBJ1-1 gives the whole variable domain GAGVSQSPSNKVTEKGKDVELRCDPISGHTALYWYRQSLGQGLEFLIYFQGNSAPDKSGLPSDRFSAERTGGSVSTLTIQRTQQEDSAVYLCASSPGVLRNTEAFFGQGTRLTVV.